What follows are 11 T cell receptor beta chains derived from one specimen sequenced in a study of T-cell reconstitution after alpha-beta-depleted transplantation in children. Researchers prepared the TCRbeta library using unique molecular identifiers, the study reports. MiXCR, run by TCRdb on the PCR reads, gives a single entry per CDR3 protein. The sample carries approximately 650,000 distinct CDR3 sequences, around 12% recorded once. The sample in question was PBMCs, obtained before TCRalphabeta/CD19-depleted stem cell transplant. These receptors all come from a girl aged 2-10 years with congenital amegakaryocytic thrombocytopenia, due to receive a stem cell transplant.

There are a few counts of this clonotype. The chain couples TRBV10-3 to TRBJ2-1, with 11 bases aligning to TRBD2. Losses at the gene ends were 3 bases for V and 6 bases for J; bases not matched to a gene: 4. In germline, CDR1 is ENHRY, CDR2 SYGVKD. CDR3 size: 15 residues. The CDR3, as DNA: TGTGCCATCAGTGACCGACTAGCGGGGCTCAATGAGCAGTTCTTC. This codes for CAISDRLAGLNEQFF.

This clonotype was observed at least ten times. V usage is TRBV10-3 and J usage is TRBJ2-1, with TRBD2 matching over 12 bases. The CDR3 loop spans 16 amino acids. V was clipped by 0 bases and J by 5 bases; unmatched bases: 2. The germline V gene encodes CDR1 ENHRY and CDR2 SYGVKD. CDR3 region: CAISESRTSGDNEQFF. CDR3 DNA: TGTGCCATCAGTGAGTCGCGGACTAGCGGGGACAATGAGCAGTTCTTC.

This clonotype has just a few counts. The rearrangement links TRBV5-1 to TRBJ2-2, with TRBD1 identical over 9 bases. This CDR3 contains 15 residues. Germline loops: CDR1 SGHRS, CDR2 YFSETQ. V lost 0 bases, J lost 4 bases, and 1 base stayed unmatched. Here the CDR3 DNA reads TGCGCCAGCAGCTTGGTACAGGGGGCCACCGGGGAGCTGTTTTTT. Translation: CASSLVQGATGELFF. The full variable domain, its missing parts supplied by reference TRBV5-1 and TRBJ2-2, is KAGVTQTPRYLIKTRGQQVTLSCSPISGHRSVSWYQQTPGQGLQFLFEYFSETQRNKGNFPGRFSGRQFSNSRSEMNVSTLELGDSALYLCASSLVQGATGELFFGEGSRLTVL.

This clonotype has at least ten counts. The chain couples TRBV5-1 to TRBJ2-1; 7 bases are shared with TRBD1. Germline V gives CDR1 SGHRS, CDR2 YFSETQ. The CDR3 totals 13 residues. With 4 bases clipped from V and 6 bases from J, the junction kept 4 bases outside the gene matches. CDR3 in amino acids: CASSPRQGNEQFF. The CDR3 DNA reads as TGCGCCAGCAGCCCTAGACAGGGCAATGAGCAGTTCTTC.

This clonotype was observed at least ten times. V gene TRBV29-1 combines with J gene TRBJ2-3, with 9 bases lining up with TRBD2. Trimming at V came to 6 bases and at J to 4 bases, leaving 5 bases not matched to a gene. Germline V gives CDR1 SQVTM, CDR2 ANQGSEA. The CDR3 length is 13 residues. The CDR3 coding sequence is TGCAGCGTCGGCATAGCGGGAGCAGATACGCAGTATTTT. Translated: CSVGIAGADTQYF.

Many counts were recorded for this clonotype. The CDR3 sequence is CASSSGQGLRFPYEQYF. The CDR3 DNA reads as TGTGCCAGCAGTTCCGGACAGGGATTACGATTTCCCTACGAGCAGTACTTC. The chain couples TRBV6-2 or TRBV6-3 to TRBJ2-7; 8 bases agree with TRBD1. CDR1 is MNHEY, CDR2 SVGEGT, per germline. Trimming at V came to 4 bases and at J to 2 bases, leaving 13 bases not matched to a gene. This CDR3 is built from 17 residues.

The chain is built from TRBV12-3 or TRBV12-4 and TRBJ2-5; the match to TRBD2 covers 7 bases. The CDR3 extends over 15 amino acids. The V segment lost 6 bases and the J segment 1 base; nucleotides outside the gene matches: 8. CDR3 in DNA: TGTGCCAGCAGCCTACCGGGGGGTCCCCAAGAGACCCAGTACTTC. Translating gives CASSLPGGPQETQYF.

Ten or more counts support this clonotype. The chain has TRBV11-2 and TRBJ2-1; the match to TRBD1 covers 9 bases. The CDR3 contains 15 residues. Germline V gene data show CDR1 as SGHAT and CDR2 as FQNNGV. The V gene end was trimmed by 5 bases and the J gene end by 5 bases; junction bases not matched to a gene: 7. This CDR3 is CASSRDRGTHNEQFF. Written as DNA, the CDR3 is TGTGCCAGCAGCCGCGACAGGGGGACTCACAATGAGCAGTTCTTC.

In this sample, this clonotype turned up many times. The chain has TRBV20-1 and TRBJ2-1, with TRBD2 identical over 10 bases. The ends lost 4 bases at V and 4 bases at J; junction bases unmatched: 4. This CDR3 is built from 14 residues. The germline V gene encodes CDR1 DFQATT and CDR2 SNEGSKA (reference sequence). The CDR3, as DNA: TGCAGTGCTACACTAGCGGGACCGTACAATGAGCAGTTCTTC. Translated: CSATLAGPYNEQFF.

This clonotype was counted ten times or more. The chain combines TRBV6-4 with TRBJ2-1; 9 positions agree with TRBD2. Germline-derived CDR1 and CDR2 are MRHNA and SNTAGT. Losses at the gene ends were 3 bases for V and 5 bases for J; bases not matched to a gene: 5. The CDR3 consists of 15 residues. The CDR3 sequence: CASSESLAGNNEQFF. The CDR3 DNA reads TGTGCCAGCAGTGAATCTCTAGCGGGAAACAATGAGCAGTTCTTC.

This clonotype occurred many times. This chain joins TRBV29-1 and TRBJ1-4; D is ambiguous. The CDR3 is made up of 12 amino acids. Per the germline V gene, CDR1 is SQVTM and CDR2 is ANQGSEA. V dropped 4 bases and J dropped 4 bases, with 7 bases sitting between them. The CDR3 DNA reads TGCAGCGTTGTTCAGAATAATGAAAAACTGTTTTTT. Translation: CSVVQNNEKLFF.